The T cell receptor beta chain described here comes from a study of blood T cells in healthy people across ages. General study findings and limits: Unknown CMV status may confound age-related changes in expanded clones. Percentage of naive T cells showed a strong correlation with TCR beta diversity.

Concerning this clonotype: Its antigen remains unidentified.

Primed by a sample-barcoded 5' primer and a J-beta primer mix, a second PCR proceeded for 7 to 11 cycles. A template-switch adaptor containing 12 random nucleotides labeled each cDNA molecule. Per sample, CDR3-containing paired-end reads numbered at least 2.5 million. TCRdb fed the 5' RACE reads into MiXCR, producing one record per CDR3 protein. The profile shows around 1.5 million distinct CDR3 sequences, roughly 64% of them singletons. The CDR3 spans 18 residues. In germline, CDR1 is MGHRA, CDR2 YSYEKL. V usage is TRBV4-1 and J usage is TRBJ2-5; 10 positions match TRBD2. The closer fit of TRBJ2-7 to the DNA end suggests the J call may be wrong. The sequencing input was blood. This clonotype originated in a young man in good health. The CDR3 loop reads CASSQVIVSAGGPYEQYF. As DNA, the CDR3 is TGCGCCAGCAGCCAAGTTATAGTATCAGCGGGAGGGCCCTACGAGCAGTACTTC.